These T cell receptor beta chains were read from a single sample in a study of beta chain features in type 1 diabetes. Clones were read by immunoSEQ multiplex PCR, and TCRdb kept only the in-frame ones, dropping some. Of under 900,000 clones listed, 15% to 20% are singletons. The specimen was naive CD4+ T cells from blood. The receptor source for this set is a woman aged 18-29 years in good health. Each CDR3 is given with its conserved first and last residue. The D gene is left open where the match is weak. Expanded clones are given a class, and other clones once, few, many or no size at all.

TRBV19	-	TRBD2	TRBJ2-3	TGTGCCACTAAAGCGGGAGGTACAGATACGCAGTATTTT	CATKAGGTDTQYF
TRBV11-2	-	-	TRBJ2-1	TGTGCCAGCAGCTTAGTAGAGGGACTGGGGTACAATGAGCAGTTCTTC	CASSLVEGLGYNEQFF
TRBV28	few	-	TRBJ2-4	TGTGCCAGCAGTATCGGTTGGGTCAAAAACATTCAGTACTTC	CASSIGWVKNIQYF
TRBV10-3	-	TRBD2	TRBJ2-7	TGTGCCATCAGTGATGGATCTAGCGGGCGCCCCTACGAGCAGTACTTC	CAISDGSSGRPYEQYF
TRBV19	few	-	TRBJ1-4	TGTGCCAGTAGCCGAGGGAGCTCAACTAATGAAAAACTGTTTTTT	CASSRGSSTNEKLFF
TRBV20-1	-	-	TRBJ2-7	TGCAGTGCCTTACCGGGACGCGAGCAGTACTTC	CSALPGREQYF
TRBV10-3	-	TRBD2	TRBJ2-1	TGTGCCATCAGTGGGACTAGCGGGAGTCCCGAAAGAAATGAGCAGTTCTTC	CAISGTSGSPERNEQFF
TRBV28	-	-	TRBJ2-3	TGTGCCAGCAGATTCCCCCAACCGGGCGGGCAACGGGGAGATACGCAGTATTTT	CASRFPQPGGQRGDTQYF
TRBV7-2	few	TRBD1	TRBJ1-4	TGTGCCAGCAGCTTGGGACAGGGGGGTGAAAAACTGTTTTTT	CASSLGQGGEKLFF
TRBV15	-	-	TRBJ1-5	TGTGCCACCAGCAGAGGTTATCAGCCCCAGCATTTT	CATSRGYQPQHF
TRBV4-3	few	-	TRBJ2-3	TGCGCCAGCAGCCCGGGGGTGACAGATACGCAGTATTTT	CASSPGVTDTQYF
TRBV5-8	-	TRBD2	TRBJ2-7	TGTGCCAGCAGCCGGACGGTTACTAGCGGACGCGGGGAGCAGTACTTC	CASSRTVTSGRGEQYF
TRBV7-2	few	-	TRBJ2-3	TGTGCCAGCAGCGTGGTGGGGAGCCGAAATACGCAGTATTTT	CASSVVGSRNTQYF
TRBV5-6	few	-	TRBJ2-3	TGTGCCAGCAGCGTAGTAGGTCTGACCAGAGATACGCAGTATTTT	CASSVVGLTRDTQYF
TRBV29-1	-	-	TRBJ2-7	TGCAGCGTAGCCGGGACGACCTACGAGCAGTACTTC	CSVAGTTYEQYF
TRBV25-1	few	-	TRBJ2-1	TGTGCCAGCAGTGAATACGGCCGAGGGGCTGAGCAGTTCTTC	CASSEYGRGAEQFF
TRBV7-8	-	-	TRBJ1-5	TGTGCCAGCAGCTTATTCGAGGGGAGGAATCAGCCCCAGCATTTT	CASSLFEGRNQPQHF
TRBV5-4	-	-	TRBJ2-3	TGTGCCAGCAGCCTGCACACCTTAACAGATACGCAGTATTTT	CASSLHTLTDTQYF
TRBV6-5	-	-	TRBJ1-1	TGTGCCAGCAGCCGTTACCGGATGAACACTGAAGCTTTCTTT	CASSRYRMNTEAFF
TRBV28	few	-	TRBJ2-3	TGTGCCAGCCGCCACCCCCCCAATACGCAGTATTTT	CASRHPPNTQYF
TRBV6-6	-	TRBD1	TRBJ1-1	TGTGCCAGTTGGGACAGGGTAGTTTTGTTCGGCACTGAAGCTTTCTTT	CASWDRVVLFGTEAFF
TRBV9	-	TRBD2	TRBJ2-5	TGTGCCAGCAGCGTTCAAGCGGGAGGCTTACAAGAGACCCAGTACTTC	CASSVQAGGLQETQYF
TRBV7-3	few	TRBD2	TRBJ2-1	TGTGCCAGCAGCCTAGCGGGAATGGGCTATGAGCAGTTCTTC	CASSLAGMGYEQFF
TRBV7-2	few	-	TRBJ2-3	TGTGCCAGCAGCTGGAGACTAGTTATATCAGATACGCAGTATTTT	CASSWRLVISDTQYF
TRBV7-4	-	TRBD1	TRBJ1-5	TGTGCCAGCAGCTTAGATTATGTAGTGACAGGGGACGGCAATCAGCCCCAGCATTTT	CASSLDYVVTGDGNQPQHF
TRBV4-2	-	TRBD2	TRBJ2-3	TGTGCCAGCAGCCAAGTGTCCCTAGCGGGAGTGCCCAACACAGATACGCAGTATTTT	CASSQVSLAGVPNTDTQYF
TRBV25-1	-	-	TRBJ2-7	TGTGCCAGCAGCGACGAGAGGGAGTCCTACGAGCAGTACTTC	CASSDERESYEQYF
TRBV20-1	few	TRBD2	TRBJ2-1	TGCGGTAGCGGGAGGGCCGATGAGCAGTTCTTC	CGSGRADEQFF
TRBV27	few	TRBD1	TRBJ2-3	TGTGCCAGCAGTTTATATGGGACAGGGTTTGGAGATACGCAGTATTTT	CASSLYGTGFGDTQYF
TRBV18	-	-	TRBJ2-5	TGTGCCAGCTCACCTGGGGTCCAAGAGACCCAGTACTTC	CASSPGVQETQYF
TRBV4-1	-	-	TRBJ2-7	TGCGCCAGCAGCCAAGATGGGTCGAGGAGCTACGAGCAGTACTTC	CASSQDGSRSYEQYF
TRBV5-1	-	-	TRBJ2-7	TGCGCCAGCAGGTCATCGGACTTAACCTACGAGCAGTACTTC	CASRSSDLTYEQYF
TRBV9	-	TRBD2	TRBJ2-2	TGTGCCAGCAGCGTAGGCCGCGGGAGCGGGAGCACCGGGGAGCTGTTTTTT	CASSVGRGSGSTGELFF
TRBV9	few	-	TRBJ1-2	TGTGCCAGCAGCGTAGCCGCAGGGGCCTATGGCTACACCTTC	CASSVAAGAYGYTF
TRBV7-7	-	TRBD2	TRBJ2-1	TGTGCTAGCAGCTTAGAATCGATGCTAGCGGGAGGGCAACAGTTCTTC	CASSLESMLAGGQQFF
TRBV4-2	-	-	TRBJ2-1	TGTGCCAGCAGCCCGCCCACCGGACGAGGCCATGAGCAGTTCTTC	CASSPPTGRGHEQFF
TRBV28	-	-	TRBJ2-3	TGTGCCAGCAGCCTGGGAACAGATACGCAGTATTTT	CASSLGTDTQYF
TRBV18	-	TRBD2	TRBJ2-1	TGTGCCAGCTCACCCGGCGGCGGGAGGCTCGGTGAGCAGTTCTTC	CASSPGGGRLGEQFF
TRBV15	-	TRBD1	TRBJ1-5	TGTGCCACCAGCAGCGCATCGACAGGGAATCAGCCCCAGCATTTT	CATSSASTGNQPQHF
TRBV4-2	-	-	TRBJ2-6	TGTGCCAGCAGCCTAAAACAGGGAAGCTCTGGGGCCAACGTCCTGACTTTC	CASSLKQGSSGANVLTF
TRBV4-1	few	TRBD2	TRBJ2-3	TGCGCCAGCAGCCGATCAGGACTAGAGTATGGAAATACGCAGTATTTT	CASSRSGLEYGNTQYF
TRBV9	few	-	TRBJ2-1	TGTGCCAGCAGCGTAGGGCAAATATCCTACAATGAGCAGTTCTTC	CASSVGQISYNEQFF
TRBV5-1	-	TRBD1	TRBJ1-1	TGCGCCAGCAGCTCCTCACGACAGGGGCACACTGAAGCTTTCTTT	CASSSSRQGHTEAFF
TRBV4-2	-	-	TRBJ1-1	TGTGCCAGCAGCCAAGATTGGGGGCGGAACACTGAAGCTTTCTTT	CASSQDWGRNTEAFF
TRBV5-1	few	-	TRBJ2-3	TGCGCCAGCAGCCACTTTCAGCGGGATACGCAGTATTTT	CASSHFQRDTQYF
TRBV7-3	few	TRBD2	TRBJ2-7	TGTGCCAGCAGCAAATCCGGGACTAGGGTCTACGAGCAGTACTTC	CASSKSGTRVYEQYF
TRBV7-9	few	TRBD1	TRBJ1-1	TGTGCCAGCAGCTTAAGACAGGGCACGGACACTGAAGCTTTCTTT	CASSLRQGTDTEAFF
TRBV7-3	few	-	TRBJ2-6	TGTGCCAGCAGCTTATCCAGGGGGGCCAACGTCCTGACTTTC	CASSLSRGANVLTF
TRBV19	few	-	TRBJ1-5	TGTGCCAGTAAGGCATGGTGGGATCAGCCCCAGCATTTT	CASKAWWDQPQHF
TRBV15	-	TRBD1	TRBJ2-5	TGTGCCACCAGTATTGACAGGGGCGGGAAGACCCAGTACTTC	CATSIDRGGKTQYF
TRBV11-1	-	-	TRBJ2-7	TGTGCCAGCAGCCGGGTCCAGGCAGGAGCCTACGAGCAGTACTTC	CASSRVQAGAYEQYF
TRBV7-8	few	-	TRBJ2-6	TGTGCCAGCAGTCAACCGTCTGGGGCCAACGTCCTGACTTTC	CASSQPSGANVLTF
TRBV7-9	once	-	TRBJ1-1	TGTGCCAGCAGCTTAGTAACGCTCGAAGCTTTCTTT	CASSLVTLEAFF